This note documents a single TCR beta chain sequence. The antigen is unknown. Beta-chain TCR CDR3 regions were amplified from RNA transcripts. RT-PCR with HTBI primers came first, then second-round multiplex PCR. TCRdb independently ran MiXCR on the multiplex PCR reads; one entry per CDR3 protein. The sample includes around 1,200,000 distinct CDR3 sequences, roughly two fifths of them seen just once. Uncontrolled infections, pregnancy, lactation or other autoimmune diseases led to patient exclusion. V was pared by 3 bases and J by 3 bases, with 8 bases between. The CDR3 totals 13 residues. This entry is derived from a study of Graves' ophthalmopathy and Graves' hyperthyroidism. Study-level results: Blood samples also showed most expanded thyroid clonotypes exceeding 0.001 frequency. Sensitivity reached roughly 88% and specificity 81.08% for a 13-signature model separating ophthalmopathy from stable hyperthyroidism.

The chain uses TRBV12-3 or TRBV12-4 and TRBJ1-2; no clear D. The source material was peripheral blood or thyroid tissue (not recorded which). This sequence was found in an adult man with Graves' hyperthyroidism. CDR3 nucleotide sequence: TGTGCCAGCAGTTTGGAGGGCGACTATGGCTACACCTTC. As protein: CASSLEGDYGYTF.